The 22 T cell receptor beta chains listed next were all sequenced from one sample in a study of OX40 agonist ivuxolimab in advanced cancers. The library was prepared using the immunoSEQ multiplex PCR assay. Not all clones reach the TCRdb copy of this immuneACCESS table, which keeps in-frame sequences only. Checked studies attribute under half of the gap to unresolved V genes and leave the rest unexplained. The sample table holds tens of thousands of clones, of which 86% were seen once. The ten largest clones represent less than 15% of the sample. Sequenced material: CD4+ or CD8+ T cells sorted from blood, taken in a trial of the OX40 agonist ivuxolimab. These receptors were collected from an adult with an advanced solid tumor such as melanoma, head and neck, liver or kidney cancer.

The chain couples TRBV5-5 to TRBJ2-2; the D gene is possibly TRBD2 (5 bases). Trimming removed 4 bases from V and 6 bases from J, with 13 bases in between. CDR1 and CDR2 from the germline V gene are SGHKS and YYEKEE (reference sequence). The CDR3 totals 14 residues. In DNA, the CDR3 is TGTGCCAGCAGCGGAGGCCTCCAGGCCGGGGAGCTGTTTTTT. Its translation: CASSGGLQAGELFF.

The chain employs TRBV29-1 and TRBJ2-2, with a tentative D call TRBD1 (6 bases). V was trimmed by 4 bases and J by 2 bases, leaving 11 bases between them. This CDR3 comprises 14 residues. Germline V gene sequence: CDR1 SQVTM, CDR2 ANQGSEA. CDR3 coding DNA: TGCAGCGTTGGAATCAGGGGAAACACCGGGGAGCTGTTTTTT. Encoded protein: CSVGIRGNTGELFF.

V is TRBV7-8 and J is TRBJ1-1; a weak D match, TRBD1 (5 bases). The ends were cut back, 1 base at V and 5 bases at J, with 14 bases in the middle. The CDR3 has 15 amino acids. From germline, CDR1 is SGHVS and CDR2 FQNEAQ. The CDR3 region has the DNA TGTGCCAGCAGCTTAGGCCAGAGGGGTGAAACTGAAGCTTTCTTT. Protein sequence: CASSLGQRGETEAFF. Complete variable domain (other parts from reference TRBV7-8 and TRBJ1-1): GAGVSQSPRYKVAKRGQDVALRCDPISGHVSLFWYQQALGQGPEFLTYFQNEAQLDKSGLPSDRFFAERPEGSVSTLKIQRTQQEDSAVYLCASSLGQRGETEAFFGQGTRLTVV.

The rearrangement links TRBV7-7 to TRBJ2-5; D gene uncertain. V was cut by 3 bases and J by 5 bases, with 13 bases left in between. Germline CDR1 and CDR2: SSHAT and FNYEAQ (reference sequence). The CDR3 totals 14 residues. CDR3 amino acids: CASSLGNPAETQYF. CDR3 in DNA: TGTGCCAGCAGCTTGGGGAATCCGGCGGAGACCCAGTACTTC.

The chain links TRBV4-1 to TRBJ2-7; unclear D gene. Germline CDR1 is MGHRA and CDR2 is YSYEKL. V lost 2 bases to trimming and J lost 2 bases, with 13 bases between them. The CDR3 totals 15 residues. CDR3 protein: CASSQLRGTTYEQYF. The CDR3 region has the DNA TGCGCCAGCAGCCAACTCAGAGGAACTACCTACGAGCAGTACTTC.

The chain recombines TRBV2 with TRBJ1-6; TRBD1 might be the D (5 bases). The CDR3 loop spans 16 amino acids. CDR1 is SNHLY and CDR2 is FYNNEI in the germline V gene. V lost 10 bases and J 10 bases, leaving 26 bases between the germline ends. CDR3 in amino acids: CAIRDRPEDRSSPLHF. Written as DNA, the CDR3 is TGTGCCATCAGGGACCGCCCAGAGGACCGGTCGTCACCCCTCCACTTT.

V usage is TRBV7-9 and J usage is TRBJ2-3; D is possibly TRBD1 or TRBD2 (6 bases each). The CDR3 sequence is 16 residues long. The V end lost 4 bases, the J end lost 2 bases, and 16 bases lay between the germline ends. Germline V gene data show CDR1 as SEHNR and CDR2 as FQNEAQ (reference sequence). The CDR3 region is CASSSSGAKVTDTQYF. The CDR3 coding sequence is TGTGCCAGCAGCTCCTCGGGGGCTAAGGTCACAGATACGCAGTATTTT.

The J gene is TRBJ2-3, the V gene TRBV6-5; D may be TRBD2 (5 bases). Trimming left V 4 bases short and J 9 bases short, with 11 bases between. Germline CDR1 is MNHEY and CDR2 is SVGAGI. The CDR3 extends over 12 amino acids. CDR3 DNA sequence: TGTGCCAGCAGTTTGGGTGGCGGGACGCAGTATTTT. Translating gives CASSLGGGTQYF.

The rearrangement joins TRBV11-2 to TRBJ2-7; 11 bases align to TRBD2. The CDR3 totals 14 residues. Germline assignment: CDR1 SGHAT and CDR2 FQNNGV. Losses at the gene ends were 5 bases for V and 6 bases for J; bases not matched to a gene: 6. CDR3 loop: CASSNHSGRGEQYF. CDR3 bases: TGTGCCAGCAGCAACCATAGCGGGAGGGGCGAGCAGTACTTC.

This clone has more than one count but fewer than ten. The chain joins TRBV19 to TRBJ1-1; the match to TRBD1 covers 7 bases. Germline V lookup: CDR1 LNHDA, CDR2 SQIVND (reference sequence). The V and J ends lost 7 bases and 1 base, in that order; junction bases with no gene match: 6. The CDR3 covers 14 residues. CDR3 bases: TGTGCCAGTACCCTGGGACAGACGAACACTGAAGCTTTCTTT. Protein product: CASTLGQTNTEAFF.

The V and J genes are TRBV5-8 and TRBJ2-7; 8 bases line up with TRBD2. Unmatched junction bases numbered 6, after V lost 4 bases and J lost 0 bases. The CDR3 has 15 residues. Germline V gene sequence: CDR1 SGHTS, CDR2 YDEGEE. This chain's CDR3 is CASSVSGESSYEQYF. In DNA form, the CDR3 reads TGTGCCAGCAGCGTTAGCGGGGAAAGCTCCTACGAGCAGTACTTC. Variable domain in full (rest from reference TRBV5-8 and TRBJ2-7): EAGVTQSPTHLIKTRGQQATLRCSPISGHTSVYWYQQALGLGLQFLLWYDEGEERNRGNFPPRFSGRQFPNYSSELNVNALELEDSALYLCASSVSGESSYEQYFGPGTRLTVT.

This clone was seen a single time. The chain employs TRBV15 and TRBJ2-7, with a tentative D call TRBD1 (5 bases). Per germline, CDR1 LNHNV and CDR2 YYDKDF (reference sequence). V lost 8 bases and J lost 1, with 15 bases in between. The CDR3 extends over 14 amino acids. CDR3 nucleotides: TGTGCCACCGCTCGTGGACATATATCCTACGAGCAGTACTTC. It translates to CATARGHISYEQYF.

The genes are TRBV6-1 and TRBJ2-7; D ambiguous. This CDR3 is 10 amino acids long. V lost 3 bases to trimming and J lost 3 bases, with 0 bases between them. In germline, CDR1 is MNHNS, CDR2 SASEGT. This CDR3 is CASSDYEQYF. DNA for the CDR3: TGTGCCAGCAGTGACTACGAGCAGTACTTC.

This chain links TRBV6-1 with TRBJ2-7; TRBD2 matches at 10 bases. The length of the CDR3 is 16 residues. Germline V gene lookup returns CDR1 MNHNS and CDR2 SASEGT. The V gene end was trimmed by 2 bases and the J gene end by 2 bases; junction bases not matched to a gene: 6. Here the CDR3 DNA reads TGTGCCAGCAGTGAATTTAGGACTAGCGGTCCCTACGAGCAGTACTTC. The encoded protein is CASSEFRTSGPYEQYF.

The chain recombines TRBV9 with TRBJ2-2; 8 positions match TRBD2. The V segment lost 4 bases and the J segment 2 bases; nucleotides outside the gene matches: 7. The germline CDR1 and CDR2 sequences are SGDLS and YYNGEE. CDR3 length: 16 residues. The CDR3 reads CASSSFRGGNTGELFF. CDR3 DNA: TGTGCCAGCAGCTCCTTCCGGGGGGGCAACACCGGGGAGCTGTTTTTT.

This rearrangement joins TRBV11-2 to TRBJ2-5, with a weak D call TRBD2 (7 bases). There are 15 residues in the CDR3. V lost 2 bases and J lost 5, with 15 bases in between. Germline assignment: CDR1 SGHAT and CDR2 FQNNGV. The CDR3 reads CASSLLGGPKETQYF. Written as DNA, the CDR3 is TGTGCCAGCAGCTTACTGGGGGGGCCTAAGGAGACCCAGTACTTC. Based on the CDR3 plus reference TRBV11-2 and TRBJ2-5, the full variable domain is EAGVAQSPRYKIIEKRQSVAFWCNPISGHATLYWYQQILGQGPKLLIQFQNNGVVDDSQLPKDRFSAERLKGVDSTLKIQPAKLEDSAVYLCASSLLGGPKETQYFGPGTRLLVL.

J is TRBJ2-7 and V is TRBV7-6, with TRBD1 matching 7 bases. This CDR3 has 13 amino acids. V lost 4 bases and J lost 3; bases outside the gene matches: 3. Germline values: CDR1 SGHVS, CDR2 FNYEAQ. The CDR3 here is CASSWGQIYEQYF. CDR3 coding DNA: TGTGCCAGCAGCTGGGGACAGATCTACGAGCAGTACTTC.

This chain joins TRBV7-9 and TRBJ2-7; 7 bases align to TRBD1. The V segment lost 8 bases and the J segment 3 bases; nucleotides outside the gene matches: 10. The CDR3 is made up of 14 amino acids. CDR1 SEHNR and CDR2 FQNEAQ come from the germline V gene (reference sequence). The CDR3 is CASATTGSLYEQYF. The DNA for the CDR3 is TGTGCCAGCGCCACGACAGGGTCTCTCTACGAGCAGTACTTC.

The genes are TRBV28 and TRBJ1-5; tentatively, D is TRBD1 (6 bases). CDR3 size: 14 residues. Germline CDR1 and CDR2: MDHEN and SYDVKM. The V gene lost 2 bases and the J gene lost 5 bases, with 10 bases spanning the gap. Written as DNA, the CDR3 is TGTGCCAGCAGTTTAACGGGGGCTCATCAGCCCCAGCATTTT. Translation gives CASSLTGAHQPQHF.

This chain uses TRBV28 with TRBJ2-1, with 10 bases that match TRBD2. Germline V gives CDR1 MDHEN, CDR2 SYDVKM. The ends lost 3 bases at V and 4 bases at J; junction bases unmatched: 6. The CDR3 loop spans 16 amino acids. The CDR3 sequence is CASSFDSGRNYNEQFF. The CDR3 coding sequence is TGTGCCAGCAGTTTCGATAGCGGGAGGAATTACAATGAGCAGTTCTTC.

A remark on this clone: The sample contains more than one DNA sequence encoding this CDR3. The chain couples TRBV18 to TRBJ1-2; D perhaps matches TRBD1 (5 bases). This CDR3 has 14 amino acids. Per the germline V gene, CDR1 is KGHSH and CDR2 is LQKENI. Between the trimmed V and J ends, which lost 0 bases and 4 bases, there was a span of 9 bases. The CDR3 sequence: CASSPPTESYGYTF. As DNA, the CDR3 is TGTGCCAGCTCACCACCGACAGAGTCCTATGGCTACACCTTC.

The rearrangement uses TRBV19 and TRBJ2-1, with 8 bases lining up with TRBD2. The germline CDR1 and CDR2 sequences are LNHDA and SQIVND (reference sequence). This CDR3 region has 13 residues. V shed 6 bases, J shed 7 bases, and the junction held 5 bases outside the gene matches. CDR3 sequence: CASRGGGGNEQFF. The CDR3 region has the DNA TGTGCCAGTAGGGGGGGCGGGGGGAATGAGCAGTTCTTC.